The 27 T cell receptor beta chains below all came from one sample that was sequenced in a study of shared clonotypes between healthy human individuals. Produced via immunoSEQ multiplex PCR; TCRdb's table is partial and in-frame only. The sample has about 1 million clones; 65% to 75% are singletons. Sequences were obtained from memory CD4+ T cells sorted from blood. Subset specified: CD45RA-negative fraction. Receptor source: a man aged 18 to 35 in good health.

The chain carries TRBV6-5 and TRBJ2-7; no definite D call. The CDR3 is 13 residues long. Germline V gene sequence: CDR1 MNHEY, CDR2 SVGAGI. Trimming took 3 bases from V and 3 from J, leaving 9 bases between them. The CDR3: CASSYLQSYEQYF. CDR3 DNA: TGTGCCAGCAGTTATCTACAGAGCTACGAGCAGTACTTC.

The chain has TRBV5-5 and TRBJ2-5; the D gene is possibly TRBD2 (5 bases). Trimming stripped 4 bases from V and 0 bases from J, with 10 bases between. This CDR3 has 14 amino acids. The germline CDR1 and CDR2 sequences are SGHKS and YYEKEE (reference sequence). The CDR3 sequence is CASSAGINQETQYF. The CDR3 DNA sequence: TGTGCCAGCAGCGCCGGGATAAACCAAGAGACCCAGTACTTC. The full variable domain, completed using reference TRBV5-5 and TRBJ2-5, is DAGVTQSPTHLIKTRGQQVTLRCSPISGHKSVSWYQQVLGQGPQFIFQYYEKEERGRGNFPDRFSARQFPNYSSELNVNALLLGDSALYLCASSAGINQETQYFGPGTRLLVL.

In DNA, the CDR3 is TGTGCCAGCAGCTTGGCAGGGCAGGTGGGTACTGAAGCTTTCTTT. It encodes CASSLAGQVGTEAFF. The rearrangement uses TRBV7-9 and TRBJ1-1; TRBD1 might be the D (5 bases). CDR3 length equals 15 residues. Between the trimmed V and J ends, which lost 3 bases and 5 bases, there was a span of 16 bases. The germline gives CDR1 SEHNR, CDR2 FQNEAQ (reference sequence).

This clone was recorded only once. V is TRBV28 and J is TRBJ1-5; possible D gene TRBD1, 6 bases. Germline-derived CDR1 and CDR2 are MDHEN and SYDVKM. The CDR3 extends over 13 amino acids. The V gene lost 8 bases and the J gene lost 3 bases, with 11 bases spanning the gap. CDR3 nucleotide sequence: TGTGCCAGCGGAATGGGACACAATCAGCCCCAGCATTTT. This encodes CASGMGHNQPQHF.

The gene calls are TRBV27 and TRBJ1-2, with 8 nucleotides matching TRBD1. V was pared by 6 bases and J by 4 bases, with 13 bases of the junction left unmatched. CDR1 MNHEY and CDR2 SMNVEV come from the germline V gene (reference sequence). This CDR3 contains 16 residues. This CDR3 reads CASSTTDRGRGYGYTF. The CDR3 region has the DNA TGTGCCAGCAGCACTACCGACAGGGGAAGGGGCTATGGCTACACCTTC.

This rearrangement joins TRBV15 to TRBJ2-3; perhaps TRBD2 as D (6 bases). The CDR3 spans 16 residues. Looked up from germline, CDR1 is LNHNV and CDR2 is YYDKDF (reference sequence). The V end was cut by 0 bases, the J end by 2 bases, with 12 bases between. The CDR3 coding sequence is TGTGCCACCAGCAGAGATATAGCGGTGCTCACAGATACGCAGTATTTT. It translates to CATSRDIAVLTDTQYF.

CDR3 nucleotides: TGTGCCAGCACCGCAGGCATGAACACTGAAGCTTTCTTT. Amino acids: CASTAGMNTEAFF. This chain joins TRBV6-1 and TRBJ1-1; no firm D call. The germline V gene has CDR1 MNHNS and CDR2 SASEGT. The CDR3 covers 13 residues. The ends were cut back, 7 bases at V and 0 bases at J, with 9 bases in the middle.

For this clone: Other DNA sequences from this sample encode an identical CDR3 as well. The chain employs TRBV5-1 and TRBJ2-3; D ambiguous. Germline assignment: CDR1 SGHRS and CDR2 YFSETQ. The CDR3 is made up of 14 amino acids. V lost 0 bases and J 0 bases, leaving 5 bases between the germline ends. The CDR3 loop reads CASSLAQSTDTQYF. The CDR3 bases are TGCGCCAGCAGCTTGGCCCAGAGCACAGATACGCAGTATTTT.

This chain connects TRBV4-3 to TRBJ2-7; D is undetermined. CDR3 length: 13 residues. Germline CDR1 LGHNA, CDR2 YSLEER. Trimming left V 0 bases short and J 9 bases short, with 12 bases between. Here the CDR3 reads CASSQENWKSQYF. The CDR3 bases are TGCGCCAGCAGCCAAGAGAACTGGAAATCGCAGTACTTC.

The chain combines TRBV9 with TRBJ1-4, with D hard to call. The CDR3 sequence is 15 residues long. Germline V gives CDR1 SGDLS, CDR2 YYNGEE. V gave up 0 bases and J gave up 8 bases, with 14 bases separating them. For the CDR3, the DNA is TGTGCCAGCAGCGTAGCTGAAGGCGTAGGCGAAAAACTGTTTTTT. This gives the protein CASSVAEGVGEKLFF. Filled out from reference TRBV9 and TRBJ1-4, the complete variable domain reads DSGVTQTPKHLITATGQRVTLRCSPRSGDLSVYWYQQSLDQGLQFLIQYYNGEERAKGNILERFSAQQFPDLHSELNLSSLELGDSALYFCASSVAEGVGEKLFFGSGTQLSVL.

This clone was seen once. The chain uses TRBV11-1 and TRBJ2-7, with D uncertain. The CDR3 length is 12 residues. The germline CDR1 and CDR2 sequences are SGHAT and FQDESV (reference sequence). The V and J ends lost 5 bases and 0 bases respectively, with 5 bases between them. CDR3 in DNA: TGTGCCAGCAGCCCGGACTCCTACGAGCAGTACTTC. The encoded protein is CASSPDSYEQYF.

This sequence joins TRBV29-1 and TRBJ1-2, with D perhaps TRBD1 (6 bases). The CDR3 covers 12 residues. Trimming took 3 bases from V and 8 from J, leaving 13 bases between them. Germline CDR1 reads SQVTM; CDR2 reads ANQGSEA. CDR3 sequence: CSVETGGRGYTF. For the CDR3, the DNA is TGCAGCGTTGAGACAGGTGGTCGGGGCTACACCTTC. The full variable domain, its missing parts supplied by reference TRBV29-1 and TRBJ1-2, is SAVISQKPSRDICQRGTSLTIQCQVDSQVTMMFWYRQQPGQSLTLIATANQGSEATYESGFVIDKFPISRPNLTFSTLTVSNMSPEDSSIYLCSVETGGRGYTFGSGTRLTVV.

The CDR3 DNA reads TGTGCCAGTAGCAGACGACAGGGGACTAATGAAAAACTGTTTTTT. It is translated as CASSRRQGTNEKLFF. The V call is TRBV19, the J call TRBJ1-4; 8 positions agree with TRBD1. The germline V gene encodes CDR1 LNHDA and CDR2 SQIVND (reference sequence). CDR3 size: 15 residues. V gave up 6 bases and J gave up 2 bases; unmatched junction bases: 5.

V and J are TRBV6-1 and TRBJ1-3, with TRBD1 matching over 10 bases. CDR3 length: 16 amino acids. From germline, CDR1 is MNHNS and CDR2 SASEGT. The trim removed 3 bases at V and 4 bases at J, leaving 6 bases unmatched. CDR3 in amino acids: CASSDAGTGAGNTIYF. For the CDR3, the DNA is TGTGCCAGCAGTGATGCCGGGACAGGGGCGGGAAACACCATATATTTT.

The CDR3 region is CASSSTGTGLETQYF. Written as DNA, the CDR3 is TGCGCCAGCAGCTCAACCGGGACAGGGTTGGAGACCCAGTACTTC. The chain employs TRBV5-1 and TRBJ2-5, with 9 bases matching TRBD1. J was trimmed by 5 bases and V by 3 bases; bases with no gene match: 8. There are 15 residues in the CDR3. Germline CDR1 reads SGHRS; CDR2 reads YFSETQ.

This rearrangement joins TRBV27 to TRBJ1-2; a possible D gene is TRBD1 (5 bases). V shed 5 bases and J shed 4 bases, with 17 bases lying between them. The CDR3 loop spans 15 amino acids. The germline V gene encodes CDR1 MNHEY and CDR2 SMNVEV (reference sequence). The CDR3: CASSPLRTPAYGYTF. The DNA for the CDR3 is TGTGCCAGCAGTCCCCTACGGACACCCGCCTATGGCTACACCTTC.

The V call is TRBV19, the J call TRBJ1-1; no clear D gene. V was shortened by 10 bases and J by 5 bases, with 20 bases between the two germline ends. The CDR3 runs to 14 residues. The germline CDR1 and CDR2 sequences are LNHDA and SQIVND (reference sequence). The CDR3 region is CATRRWEGVTEAFF. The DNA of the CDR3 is TGTGCCACCCGGAGATGGGAGGGAGTGACTGAAGCTTTCTTT.

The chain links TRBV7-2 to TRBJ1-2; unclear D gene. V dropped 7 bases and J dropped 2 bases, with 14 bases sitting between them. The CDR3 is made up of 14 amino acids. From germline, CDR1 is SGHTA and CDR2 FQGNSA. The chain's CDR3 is CASIPGASNYGYTF. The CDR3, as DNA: TGTGCCAGCATCCCGGGAGCTTCAAACTATGGCTACACCTTC.

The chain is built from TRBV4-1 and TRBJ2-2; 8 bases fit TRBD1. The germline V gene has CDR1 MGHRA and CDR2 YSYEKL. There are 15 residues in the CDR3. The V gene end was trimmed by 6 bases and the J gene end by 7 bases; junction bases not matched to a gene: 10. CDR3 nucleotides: TGCGCCAGCAGATACAGGGGGACTGGGCACGGGGAGCTGTTTTTT. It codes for CASRYRGTGHGELFF.

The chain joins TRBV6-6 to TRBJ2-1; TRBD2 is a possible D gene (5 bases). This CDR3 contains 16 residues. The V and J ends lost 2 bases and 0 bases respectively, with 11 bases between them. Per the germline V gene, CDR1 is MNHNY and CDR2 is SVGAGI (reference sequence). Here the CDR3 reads CASSYDGDSSYNEQFF. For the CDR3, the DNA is TGTGCCAGCAGTTACGACGGGGATAGCTCCTACAATGAGCAGTTCTTC.

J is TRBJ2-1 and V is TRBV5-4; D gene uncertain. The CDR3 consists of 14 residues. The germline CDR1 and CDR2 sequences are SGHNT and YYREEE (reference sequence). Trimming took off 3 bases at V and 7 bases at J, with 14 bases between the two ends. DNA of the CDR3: TGTGCCAGCAGCTCGACCTCGGTAAGGAATGAGCAGTTCTTC. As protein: CASSSTSVRNEQFF.

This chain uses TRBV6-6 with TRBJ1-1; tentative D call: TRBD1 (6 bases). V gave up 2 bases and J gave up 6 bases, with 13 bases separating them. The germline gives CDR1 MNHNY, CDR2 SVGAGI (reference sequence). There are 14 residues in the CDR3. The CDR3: CASSYQTGLAEAFF. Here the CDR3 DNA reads TGTGCCAGCAGTTACCAGACAGGCCTAGCTGAAGCTTTCTTT.

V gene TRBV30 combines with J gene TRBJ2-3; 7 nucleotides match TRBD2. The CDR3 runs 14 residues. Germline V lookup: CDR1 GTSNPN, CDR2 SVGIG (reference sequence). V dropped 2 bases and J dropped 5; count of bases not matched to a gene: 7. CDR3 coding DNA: TGTGCCTGGAGTACCGGGGGGAAAGAAGATACGCAGTATTTT. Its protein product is CAWSTGGKEDTQYF.

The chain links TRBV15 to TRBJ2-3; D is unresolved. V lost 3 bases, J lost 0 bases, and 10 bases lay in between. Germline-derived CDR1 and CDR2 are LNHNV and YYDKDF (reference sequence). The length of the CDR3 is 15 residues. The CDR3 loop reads CATSRDGASTDTQYF. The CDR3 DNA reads TGTGCCACCAGCAGGGACGGAGCTAGCACAGATACGCAGTATTTT.

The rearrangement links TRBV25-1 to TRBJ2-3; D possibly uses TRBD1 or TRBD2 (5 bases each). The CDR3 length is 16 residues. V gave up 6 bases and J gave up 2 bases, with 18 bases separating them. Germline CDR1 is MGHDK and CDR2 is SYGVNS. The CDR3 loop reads CASSRGGFSYTDTQYF. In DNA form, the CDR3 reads TGTGCCAGCAGCCGGGGCGGGTTTTCATACACAGATACGCAGTATTTT.

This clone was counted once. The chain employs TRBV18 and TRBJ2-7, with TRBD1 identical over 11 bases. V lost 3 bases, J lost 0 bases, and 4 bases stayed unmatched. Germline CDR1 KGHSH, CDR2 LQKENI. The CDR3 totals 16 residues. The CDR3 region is CASSPMGQGVSYEQYF. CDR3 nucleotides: TGTGCCAGCTCACCGATGGGACAGGGGGTCTCCTACGAGCAGTACTTC. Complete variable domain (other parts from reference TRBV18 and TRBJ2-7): NAGVMQNPRHLVRRRGQEARLRCSPMKGHSHVYWYRQLPEEGLKFMVYLQKENIIDESGMPKERFSAEFPKEGPSILRIQQVVRGDSAAYFCASSPMGQGVSYEQYFGPGTRLTVT.

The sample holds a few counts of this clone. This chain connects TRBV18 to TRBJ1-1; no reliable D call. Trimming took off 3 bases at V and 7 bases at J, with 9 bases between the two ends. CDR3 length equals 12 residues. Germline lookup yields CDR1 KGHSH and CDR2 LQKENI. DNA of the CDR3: TGTGCCAGCTCACCGGACCCTGGTGAAGCTTTCTTT. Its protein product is CASSPDPGEAFF. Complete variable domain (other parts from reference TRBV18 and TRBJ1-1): NAGVMQNPRHLVRRRGQEARLRCSPMKGHSHVYWYRQLPEEGLKFMVYLQKENIIDESGMPKERFSAEFPKEGPSILRIQQVVRGDSAAYFCASSPDPGEAFFGQGTRLTVV.